The source of this T cell receptor beta chain is a study of blood T cells in healthy people across ages. CDR1 and CDR2 (germline): LGHNA, YSLEER. Trimming took off 0 bases at V and 3 bases at J, with 18 bases between the two ends. The CDR3 runs to 19 residues. Per-sample yields of isolated PBMCs were at least 6 million. Study outcomes and limitations: Estimated diversity that came from one million T cells was considered an underestimate. Per million T cells, the diversity of TCR beta decreased roughly linearly as age advanced. Possibly confounding the expanded clonotype changes was the fact that donor CMV status was unknown.

A second PCR of about 6 to 12 cycles used a sample-barcoded 5' primer and a J-beta primer mix. TCRdb reanalysed the 5' RACE reads using MiXCR and keeps one entry per CDR3 protein. The repertoire holds around 1.1 million distinct CDR3 sequences, with less than 45% as singletons. This clonotype was counted between two and nine times. As yet, its antigen is unknown. This chain joins TRBV4-3 and TRBJ1-6, with D possibly being TRBD1 (5 bases). The sequence derives from a man between 18 and 35 years old in good health. The material sequenced was blood. The chain's CDR3 is CASSQDAAGAEGYNSPLHF. The CDR3, as DNA: TGCGCCAGCAGCCAAGATGCGGCCGGGGCCGAGGGCTATAATTCACCCCTCCACTTT.